This T cell receptor beta chain was observed in a study of CD8 T cells in Susac syndrome (dated 2019 in TCRdb). For the wider study: Of the Susac syndrome patients who were sequenced, eight or nine were in clinical remission while more than five had clinically active disease. At the time of blood withdrawal, Susac syndrome patients were either therapy-naive, taking corticosteroids (with some also receiving IVIg), or on IVIg alone. Whether CD8+ T cell activation and differentiation in Susac syndrome was antigen driven was tested using repertoire sequencing.

Peripheral blood CD8+ and CD4+ T cells from healthy donors, Susac syndrome patients and multiple sclerosis patients were profiled by high-throughput TCR beta sequencing. The Susac syndrome patients fulfilled recently defined diagnostic criteria for either definite or probable disease. Bulk CD8+ and CD4+ T cells were purified by magnetic negative isolation, whereas CD8+ TEMRA cells were enriched by FACS. Blood was drawn into EDTA tubes, processed within 24 hours, and PBMCs were isolated by density gradient centrifugation. PBMCs intended for TCR sequencing were cryopreserved in liquid nitrogen and were subsequently thawed in a 37 degrees C water bath. The sorted or isolated CD4+, CD8+ and CD8+ TEMRA cells reached a purity of at least 90%. RNA was extracted using the RNeasy kit, and roughly 0.5 to 1 microgram was reverse transcribed with random hexamers. TCR beta CDR3 regions were amplified with the immunoSEQ multiplex PCR assay covering 54 Vbeta and 13 Jbeta segments. PCR amplification bias was corrected using a synthetic template baseline for primer optimization and computational correction. Per the source publication's procedure: Reads were annotated to V, D and J genes per IMGT and analyzed with immunoSEQ Analyzer, keeping only productive sequences. To calculate clonality, Shannon entropy was normalized by log2 of the number of productive unique sequences and then subtracted from one. Public and private clones were assessed among the 100 most prevalent clones of each patient and control. A clone was defined as Susac-specific if it was absent from the healthy and MS cohorts, from approximately 980 published viral clones and from other ImmuneACCESS disease sequences. Starting from the raw public reads, TCRdb applied fastp trimming at Q25, assembled clones with MiXCR and retained in-frame beta chains. A single entry per CDR3 protein holds the most common genes and DNA from its merged rows. For this entry, the V and J calls and clone size follow TCRdb and not the study's own pipeline. The sample contains roughly 80,000 distinct CDR3 sequences, about 92% of them found a single time. Around 0.57% of the sample comes from the top ten.

About this clonotype itself: The clone's antigen remains unknown. No per-base quality is available; no much larger clone lies one base away.

Points the paper makes about the study in general: The TCR sequencing and HLA analysis was acknowledged to have included a relatively small number of individuals. In patients with Susac syndrome, the CD4+ T cell repertoire showed no detectable clonal expansion.

The TCR originated in a human donor with Susac syndrome. The sample was CD4+ T cells from PBMCs.

The CDR3 protein sequence reads: CASSADMNYGYTF. Here is the DNA: TGTGCCAGCAGCGCCGACATGAACTATGGCTACACCTTC. The V and J segments used are TRBV5-4 and TRBJ1-2; a confident D gene designation cannot be given. Per the germline V gene (reference sequence), SGHNT is the CDR1 and YYREEE is the CDR2. V is shortened by 4 bases, J by 2 bases, and the region joining them spans 9 bases. The CDR3 sequence holds 13 residues, the cysteine and phenylalanine included. The only DNA kept is the CDR3, 39 bases in frame from the first base.